This T cell receptor (beta chain) is from a study of cytomegalovirus exposure and HLA in healthy donors (dated by TCRdb to the late 2010s). In the study overall: An earlier analysis of roughly 500 of the donors reported 276 Gb of sequence data and 117 million unique TCR beta sequences obtained from approximately 180 million T cells. To predict cytomegalovirus infection status, the study combined high-throughput TCR immunosequencing, statistical association of individual TCRs with disease status, and machine learning. A later analysis re-analyzed previously published TCR beta repertoires from 600 to 850 donors and added high-resolution HLA genotyping to study TCR occurrence patterns. Besides the first cohort of about 730 subjects, a separate validation cohort made up of 120 or so different subjects was used. Around 330 gigabases of sequencing data and 70 million to 95 million unique TCR sequences made up an early release that covered under 750 HLA-typed donors. In the later analysis, no new phenotypic data were used to find candidate immune exposures; instead, reliance was placed on TCR beta sequences and their occurrence across donors. Every discovery cohort repertoire had been produced on one sequencing platform. To decide whether each TCR beta V gene segment behaved as functional or pseudogenic, an earlier analysis of fewer than 750 of the donors relied on high-throughput TCR beta sequencing. The study aimed to test whether cataloging public T cell receptors could reveal signatures of past pathogen exposure. Four to six DR-DQ haplotypes were handled as single units for association and clustering, since linkage in the cohort was strong. Of the roughly 400 genotyped donors, about 80% fell in the genetic ancestry cluster associated with self-reported Caucasian donors. Using immunosequencing, the study profiled T cell repertoires from about 650 subjects and related those repertoires to cytomegalovirus serostatus. On average, around 240,000 unique TCR beta nucleotide sequences were sequenced per donor among about 400 genotyped donors of the cohort, with roughly a sixth of those sequences being non-productive. HLA typing covered class I and class II loci at four-digit resolution. Typing coverage varied by locus: roughly 629-640 donors for A, B, C, DRB1 and DQB1; roughly 560 for DQA1; about 600 for DPA1; approximately 470 for DPB1. Donor age, sex, ethnicity and CMV serostatus were compiled alongside the repertoire data. A later genetic analysis used genome-wide SNP genotypes for about 60% of the roughly 670 donors, treating that subset as a discovery cohort. What the work shows at the level of the full study, not this receptor alone: The presence/absence analyses assumed that sequencing depth was roughly uniform across donors, and that assumption may not be true. According to a later analysis, most CMV-associated TCR beta chains appeared to be HLA-restricted, and the HLA associations seemed to be driven largely by CMV exposure. Most TCR sequences were seen in very few donors, while some public TCRs were found in many individuals. Three of the identified cytomegalovirus-associated TCR beta chains were confirmed in vitro to be specific for cytomegalovirus antigens. Correlated functional status among segregating V segments might reflect linkage disequilibrium, but an unknown experimental factor could not be ruled out. A total of fewer than 200 TCR beta chains were listed by the study as associated with cytomegalovirus. A later genetic analysis associated a missense DCLRE1C variant with V-gene and J-gene trimming of TCR beta chains, and an independent cohort replicated the association. Because counts were too low, about 15 rarely observed V segments, including chromosome 9 orphons, were left out of the earlier analysis of 587 of the donors. Some IMGT-functional V segments, including TRBV6-2 and TRBV6-3, could not be distinguished by the 87-base-pair reads and were therefore excluded. HLA typing was unavailable for some donors at each locus, so association tests used only the typed subset. CMV serostatus was the only immune exposure information available for the cohort. Assigning TCR associations to individual alleles was difficult when HLA alleles, especially DR and DQ, strongly co-occurred. Several of the top co-occurrence clusters appeared to be linked to parvovirus B19, influenza, CMV and Epstein-Barr virus, according to a later analysis. Broadly in line with IMGT annotations, most TCR beta V segments showed up in productive rearrangements about 87% or about 30% of the time in an earlier analysis of 450 to 750 of the donors. In a later analysis, around 17,000 TCR beta sequences were associated with specific HLA alleles at a false discovery rate of 0.05. Cytomegalovirus status was reported to be diagnosed by the classifier with high specificity and sensitivity in both the original and validation cohorts. In a later analysis, HLA-associated TCR beta chains showed more clonal expansion and lower generation probabilities than non-associated chains that were equally common. A cluster of highly shared sequence variants was judged likely to represent a technical artifact of the sequencing pipeline. Only TCR beta chains were sequenced in this cohort, and the absence of alpha or paired-chain data limited detectable features. In a later genetic analysis, fewer N-insertions in productive TCRs were reported among donors in an Asian-associated ancestry cluster than the roughly 640-donor mean. A further reported finding was that TCR beta sequences accurately predicted the HLA-A and HLA-B alleles for most subjects in the first cohort. In a later analysis, TCR association rates were found to vary across HLA loci, with the most associated TCRs seen for DRB1 alleles and the fewest for HLA-C alleles. It was suggested by the authors that the approach could potentially be generalized to other disease states and immunological phenotypes.

The cohort consisted of 600 or so healthy bone marrow donors. All cohort members were sampled while nominally healthy, although unrecorded immune exposures were likely present. The donor tested CMV seronegative and was one of the 352 seronegative cohort members. Each donor provided a peripheral blood sample, and peripheral blood mononuclear cells were used for TCR beta sequencing. Genomic DNA was extracted from the blood cell samples with the Qiagen DNeasy Blood Extraction Kit. With regard to this clone: Its specific antigen is unknown. The input lacks base qualities; no much larger clone sits a single base away.

V and J lose 8 bases and 1 base, and a span of 16 bases separates them. The CDR3 sequence holds 15 residues, the cysteine and phenylalanine included. Of all the DNA, just the CDR3 is kept, 45 bases in frame from base 1. CDR1 SEHNR and CDR2 FQNEAQ were looked up in the germline V gene (reference sequence). The receptor library was made with the immunoSEQ multiplex PCR assay. The multiplex PCR relied on a mix of 60 forward primers for TCR Vbeta segments and 13 reverse primers for TCR Jbeta segments. The CDR3 region of rearranged TCR beta genes was amplified from genomic DNA by a multiplex PCR assay. On the Illumina HiSeq System, the amplified TCR beta libraries were sequenced as 87-base-pair reads. Per the source publication's procedure: A later analysis tallied some 79 million unique TCR beta chains across the 550 to 850 repertoires, and about 10 million of those chains were shared by two or more donors. Raw reads were error-corrected and collapsed into unique sequences by a nearest-neighbor algorithm in which closely related sequences were merged to remove PCR and sequencing errors. V, D and J gene segments were assigned by aligning CDR3 sequences to IMGT reference sequences. Each retained sequence needed at least a six-nucleotide match to both a V gene segment and a J gene segment. Rearrangements were classified as productive when the CDR3 lacked stop codons and remained in frame with V and J, and all other rearrangements were classified as non-productive. Following IMGT convention, CDR3 was defined as the stretch from the second conserved V-encoded cysteine to the conserved J-encoded phenylalanine. The earlier analysis of some 580 of the donors excluded any sequence lacking an unambiguous match to a single V gene segment. In an earlier analysis of 587 of the donors, V segments were called functional above 56.7% productive rearrangements and were called segregating when the between-donor standard deviation exceeded 5%. A statistical classification framework was developed to diagnose cytomegalovirus status using the catalog of TCR beta chain sequences. In a later analysis, TCR nucleotide sequences were compared against IMGT/GENE-DB human TR gene sequences so that V and J genes could be assigned. The TCRdist pipeline was used in a later analysis to assign CDR3 sequences and most-parsimonious VDJ recombination scenarios. In a later analysis, each TCR beta chain was defined by its CDR3 amino acid sequence together with its V-gene family, and reads lacking a unique V-gene family were excluded. In a later analysis, nearly 600 highly shared, low-generation-probability nucleotide sequences were removed to address suspected cross-contamination and a sequencing artifact. In a later analysis, a clonal expansion index for each public chain was calculated from normalized within-repertoire ranks of inferred template counts. Generation probabilities in a later analysis came from a VDJ recombination model fitted to out-of-frame rearrangements, and those results were checked against IGoR. A later analysis scored TCR-TCR, TCR-HLA and TCR-CMV co-occurrence with hypergeometric tests, applying a repertoire-size bias correction to TCR pairs. A later analysis estimated false discovery rates by permuting HLA or CMV assignments 20 times. In a later analysis, co-occurring TCRs were grouped with DBSCAN, and TCRdist sequence similarity was added when clustering was performed within HLA-allele-positive subsets. Repertoires with fewer than 30,000 or more than 120,000 public chains, plus five repertoires with anomalous nucleotide sharing, were excluded from co-occurrence clustering. TCRdb mirrors the immuneACCESS table, restricted to in-frame sequences. Some clones are absent from its copies; in checked studies, under half trace to an unresolved V gene, and the reason for the others is unknown. V and J calls and clone size are copied from that table; D and trimming were computed from the DNA. The sample includes 75,000 to 95,000 clones, with approximately 88% observed a single time. 2.1% of the sample rests with the top ten.

The TCR comes from a man between 18 and 35 years old in good health and CMV-seronegative. The rearranged segments are TRBV7-9 and TRBJ2-3; tentative D gene TRBD2, with 6 bases matching. The material sequenced was PBMCs. The nucleotide sequence reads TGTGCCAGCGACTGGGGGGATTCTGGCACAGATACGCAGTATTTT. This encodes CASDWGDSGTDTQYF.